This T cell receptor (beta chain) is drawn from a study of Graves' ophthalmopathy and Graves' hyperthyroidism. This clonotype was counted many times. This CDR3 has 15 amino acids. Germline V gene sequence: CDR1 MNHNS, CDR2 SASEGT. Trimming left V 6 bases short and J 7 bases short, with 18 bases between. Out of 7.5 to 10 ml of fresh peripheral blood, PBMCs were obtained. Amplification targeted the TCR beta CDR3 regions, with RNA transcripts as the source material. A first-round RT-PCR used HTBI primers, followed by a second-round multiplex PCR. TCRdb analysed the multiplex PCR reads with MiXCR anew, one entry per CDR3 protein. The sample yields about 370,000 distinct CDR3 sequences, approximately 16% seen once.

The TCR originated in a woman aged 18-29 years with Graves' ophthalmopathy. Sequencing was done on a sample of peripheral blood. The chain uses TRBV6-1 and TRBJ2-2; tentative D call: TRBD1 (6 bases). This CDR3 is CASSSPSAGVGELFF. The DNA of the CDR3 is TGTGCCAGCAGCTCCCCCTCCGCAGGGGTCGGGGAGCTGTTTTTT.